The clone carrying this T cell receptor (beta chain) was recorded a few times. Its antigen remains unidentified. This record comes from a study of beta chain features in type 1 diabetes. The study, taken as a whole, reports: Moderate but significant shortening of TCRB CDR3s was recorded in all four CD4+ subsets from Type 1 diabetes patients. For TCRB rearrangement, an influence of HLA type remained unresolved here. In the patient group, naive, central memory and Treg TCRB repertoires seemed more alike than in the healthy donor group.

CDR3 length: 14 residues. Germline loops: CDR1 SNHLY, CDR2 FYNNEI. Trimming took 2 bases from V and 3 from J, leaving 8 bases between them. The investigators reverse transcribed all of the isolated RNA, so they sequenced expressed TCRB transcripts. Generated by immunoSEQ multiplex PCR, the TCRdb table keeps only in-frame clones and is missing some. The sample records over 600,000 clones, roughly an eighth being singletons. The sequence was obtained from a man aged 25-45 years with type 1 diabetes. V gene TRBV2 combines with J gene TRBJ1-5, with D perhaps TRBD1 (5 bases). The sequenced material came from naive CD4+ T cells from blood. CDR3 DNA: TGTGCCAGCAGTGAACAGGGTCACAATCAGCCCCAGCATTTT. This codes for CASSEQGHNQPQHF.